The next 9 T cell receptor beta chains were all read from a single sample in a study of cytomegalovirus exposure and HLA in healthy donors (dated by TCRdb to about 2017). The library was generated by the immunoSEQ multiplex PCR assay. For the multiplex PCR, a mixture combining 60 forward primers for TCR Vbeta segments and 13 reverse primers for TCR Jbeta segments was used. In TCRdb, the immuneACCESS table is reduced to in-frame sequences with V and J assigned. These tables do not hold every clone; where another copy was compared, an unresolved V gene accounts for under half, and the others remain unexplained. The sample profile shows some 190,000 clones; around 80% of them were found once. Roughly 1.6% of the sample lies in the top ten. The sample taken for sequencing was PBMCs. The source is a man aged 18 to 30 in good health and CMV-seronegative.

The chain uses TRBV5-1 and TRBJ2-5; D unresolved. Germline CDR1 reads SGHRS; CDR2 reads YFSETQ. This CDR3 spans 12 amino acids. Trimming left V 2 bases short and J 3 bases short, with 5 bases between. The CDR3 region has the DNA TGCGCCAGCAGCTTAACGGAAGAGACCCAGTACTTC. It codes for CASSLTEETQYF.

The chain recombines TRBV18 with TRBJ1-5; D is perhaps TRBD1 (5 bases). V shed 5 bases and J shed 2 bases, with 16 bases lying between them. The CDR3 covers 16 residues. Germline V gene sequence: CDR1 KGHSH, CDR2 LQKENI. CDR3 nucleotide sequence: TGTGCCAGCTCATCGGCGGGGGGATTCGGCAATCAGCCCCAGCATTTT. Protein sequence: CASSSAGGFGNQPQHF.

The chain has TRBV30 and TRBJ1-2; the D gene is possibly TRBD1 (5 bases). CDR3 length equals 14 residues. Per the germline V gene, CDR1 is GTSNPN and CDR2 is SVGIG (reference sequence). The V end was cut by 7 bases, the J end by 5 bases, with 20 bases between. CDR3 DNA sequence: TGTGCCTTTGTGGGGGGGGAAACGTGGTATGGCTACACCTTC. It yields the protein CAFVGGETWYGYTF.

The chain recombines TRBV7-2 with TRBJ2-1; D perhaps matches TRBD2 (5 bases). Trimming cost V 1 base and J 3 bases, with 10 bases left between them. Germline V gene sequence: CDR1 SGHTA, CDR2 FQGNSA. The length of the CDR3 is 15 residues. The DNA of the CDR3 is TGTGCCAGCAGCTTAGGTGCGGGCAGCTACAATGAGCAGTTCTTC. Translated: CASSLGAGSYNEQFF.

The V and J genes are TRBV28 and TRBJ1-3; tentative D call: TRBD1 (5 bases). Germline lookup yields CDR1 MDHEN and CDR2 SYDVKM. The V gene lost 8 bases and the J gene lost 4 bases, with 15 bases spanning the gap. The CDR3 length is 14 residues. CDR3 sequence (DNA): TGTGCCAGCTATACCAGGGCGGCGGGAAACACCATATATTTT. Amino acid sequence: CASYTRAAGNTIYF.

The CDR3 loop is CASSLELAGGSGETQYF. DNA for the CDR3: TGTGCCAGCAGCTTGGAACTAGCGGGGGGCTCGGGGGAGACCCAGTACTTC. The chain carries TRBV5-5 and TRBJ2-5, with 12 bases aligning to TRBD2. The CDR3 consists of 17 residues. Unmatched junction bases numbered 8, after V lost 0 bases and J lost 5 bases. CDR1 SGHKS and CDR2 YYEKEE come from the germline V gene (reference sequence).

The V and J genes are TRBV5-6 and TRBJ1-1, with D maybe TRBD1 (5 bases). Trimming removed 1 base from V and 0 bases from J, with 13 bases in between. The CDR3 sequence is 16 residues long. Germline CDR1 is SGHDT and CDR2 is YYEEEE. CDR3 in amino acids: CASSLLDSGMNTEAFF. Here the CDR3 DNA reads TGTGCCAGCAGCTTGTTAGACAGTGGAATGAACACTGAAGCTTTCTTT.

The chain recombines TRBV30 with TRBJ2-1, with D maybe TRBD2 (6 bases). The CDR3 runs 15 residues. Germline CDR1 and CDR2: GTSNPN and SVGIG (reference sequence). With 4 bases removed from V and 2 bases from J, the gap between germline ends came to 15 bases. Here the CDR3 reads CAWIIGSTTYNEQFF. CDR3 nucleotides: TGTGCCTGGATAATCGGGAGTACCACCTACAATGAGCAGTTCTTC.

V is TRBV6-1 and J is TRBJ2-1, with D possibly TRBD2 on 7 matching bases. Trimming stripped 0 bases from V and 3 bases from J, with 15 bases between. Germline CDR1 reads MNHNS; CDR2 reads SASEGT. This CDR3 has 17 residues. The CDR3, as DNA: TGTGCCAGCAGTGAAGCCGGGGGCGGGAGCTTCTACAATGAGCAGTTCTTC. Protein: CASSEAGGGSFYNEQFF.